This T cell receptor (beta chain) is drawn from a study of blood T cell repertoires in COVID-19. Study information: Samples of COVID-19 (acute and convalescent) were obtained from the United States, Italy and Spain. Sample material is recorded as cDNA or gDNA derived from T cells, B-cell-depleted T cells, or PBMCs.

How the authors handled the data: Amplifying reference gene primers gave estimates of nucleated cell counts. The assay was immunoSEQ multiplex PCR, and TCRdb's table has in-frame clones only and misses some. D and trimming were read from the DNA, whereas the V and J calls and clone size are those reported in that table. The sample contains 200,000 to 250,000 clones, approximately 84% of which appear only once. The trim removed 0 bases at V and 6 bases at J, leaving 7 bases unmatched. The CDR3 contains 16 residues. The germline CDR1 and CDR2 sequences are LGHNA and YNFKEQ. The receptor was derived from a man aged 45-65 years with acute or convalescent COVID-19. The sequencing sample was made of peripheral blood. The chain links TRBV4-2 to TRBJ2-3; 9 bases fit TRBD2. CDR3 DNA: TGTGCCAGCAGCCAAGATGAGGCGGGGGGGCCCGATACGCAGTATTTT. It specifies CASSQDEAGGPDTQYF.